Included here is one T cell receptor beta chain sequence, with context. What it binds is unknown. This entry is derived from a study of T cell repertoires in cytomegalovirus infection. The wider study: CMV infection and matching HLA type were both indicated by public TCR beta signatures. General study findings and limits: Clonotype analysis showed dominance of the ex vivo response by HLA-C-restricted CMV-specific TCR beta clonotypes.

The CDR3 spans 15 residues. In germline, CDR1 is MNHNY, CDR2 SVGAGI (reference sequence). The V gene end was trimmed by 5 bases and the J gene end by 5 bases; junction bases not matched to a gene: 6. Each CDR3 protein is one row after TCRdb ran MiXCR on the reads. The profile shows a few hundred thousand distinct CDR3 sequences, around 20% of them singletons. Sequencing was performed on cultured PBMCs, taken from culture after CMV antigen stimulation. The gene calls are TRBV6-6 and TRBJ2-1; 10 bases line up with TRBD2. This TCR derives from a human donor in good health (CMV status not recorded). Some clones in this sample may be carry-over from other donors' samples. The CDR3 protein is CASSVTSGTDNEQFF. The DNA of the CDR3 is TGTGCCAGCAGTGTAACTAGCGGGACCGACAATGAGCAGTTCTTC.